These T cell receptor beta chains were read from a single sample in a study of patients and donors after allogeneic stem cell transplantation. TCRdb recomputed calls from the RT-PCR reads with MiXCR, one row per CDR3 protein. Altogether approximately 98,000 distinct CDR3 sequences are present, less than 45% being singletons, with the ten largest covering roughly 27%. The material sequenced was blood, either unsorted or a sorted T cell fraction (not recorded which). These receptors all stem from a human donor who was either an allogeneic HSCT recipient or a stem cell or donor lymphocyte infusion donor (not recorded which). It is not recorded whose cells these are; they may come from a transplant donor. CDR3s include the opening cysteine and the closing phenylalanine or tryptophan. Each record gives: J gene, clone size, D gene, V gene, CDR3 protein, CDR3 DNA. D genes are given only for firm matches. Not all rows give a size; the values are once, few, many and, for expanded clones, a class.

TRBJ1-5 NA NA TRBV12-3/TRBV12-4 CASSFGEGRLNQPQHF NA
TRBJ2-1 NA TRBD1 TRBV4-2 CASSLQGSNNEQFF TGTGCCAGCAGCCTACAGGGGAGCAACAATGAGCAGTTCTTC
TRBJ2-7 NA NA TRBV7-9 CASSSRTAPLEQYF TGTGCCAGCAGTTCCCGGACCGCACCCTTGGAGCAGTACTTC
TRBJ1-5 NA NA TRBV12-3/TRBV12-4 CASSLWGGNQPQHF TGTGCCAGCAGTTTATGGGGTGGCAATCAGCCCCAGCATTTT
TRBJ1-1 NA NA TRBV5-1 CASSLNTNGETEAFF TGCGCCAGCAGCTTGAATACCAACGGTGAGACTGAAGCTTTCTTT
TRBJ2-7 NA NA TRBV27 CASRPTGQNEQYF TGTGCCAGCAGACCTACAGGGCAGAACGAGCAGTACTTC
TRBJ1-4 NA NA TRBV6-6 CASSYPGQIEKLFF TGTGCCAGCAGTTACCCGGGACAAATAGAAAAACTGTTTTTT
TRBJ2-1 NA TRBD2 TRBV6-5 CASSYSLAAEQFF TGTGCCAGCAGTTATTCCCTAGCGGCAGAGCAGTTCTTC
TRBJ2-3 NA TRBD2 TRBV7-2 CASSSQKGLGTDTQYF TGTGCCAGCAGCTCCCAAAAGGGACTAGGCACAGATACGCAGTATTTT
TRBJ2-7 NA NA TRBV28 CASSPSLARRFYEQYF TGTGCCAGCAGTCCCTCTTTGGCCCGTAGATTCTACGAGCAGTACTTC
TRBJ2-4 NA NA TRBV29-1 CSVAGLAKNIQYF TGCAGCGTGGCGGGACTAGCCAAAAACATTCAGTACTTC
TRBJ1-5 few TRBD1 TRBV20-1 CSGQGDGNQPQHF TGCAGTGGACAGGGGGACGGCAATCAGCCCCAGCATTTT
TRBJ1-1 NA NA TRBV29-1 CSVGDGSEAFF TGCAGCGTTGGGGACGGAAGTGAAGCTTTCTTT
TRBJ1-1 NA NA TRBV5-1 CASSFTGRTEAFF TGCGCCAGCAGCTTTACTGGGAGGACTGAAGCTTTCTTT
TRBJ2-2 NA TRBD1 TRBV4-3 CASSQETTGVRTGELFF TGCGCCAGCAGCCAAGAAACGACAGGGGTTCGTACCGGGGAGCTGTTTTTT
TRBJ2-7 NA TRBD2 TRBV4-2 CASSPSGGSYEQYF TGTGCCAGCAGTCCTAGCGGGGGCTCCTACGAGCAGTACTTC
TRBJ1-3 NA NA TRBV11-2 CASSSRAGNTIYF TGTGCCAGCAGCTCCAGGGCTGGAAACACCATATATTTT
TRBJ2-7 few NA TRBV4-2 CASSQGVVYEQYF TGTGCCAGCAGCCAAGGTGTAGTCTACGAGCAGTACTTC
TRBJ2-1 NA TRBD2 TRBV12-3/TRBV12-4 CASSLWRESSYNEQFF TGTGCCAGCAGTTTATGGCGGGAGAGCTCCTACAATGAGCAGTTCTTC
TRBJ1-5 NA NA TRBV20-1 CSATVQGQPQHF TGCAGTGCTACAGTCCAGGGCCAGCCCCAGCATTTT
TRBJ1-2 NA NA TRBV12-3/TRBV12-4 CASSYDRFYGYTF TGTGCCAGCAGTTATGACCGATTCTATGGCTACACCTTC
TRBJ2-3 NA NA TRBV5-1 CASRTGQDTQYF TGCGCCAGCAGGACGGGACAAGATACGCAGTATTTT
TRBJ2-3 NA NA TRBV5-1 CASSLAHTRTDTQYF TGCGCCAGCAGCTTAGCCCACACCCGCACAGATACGCAGTATTTT
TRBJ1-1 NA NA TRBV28 CASSLGGMRNTEAFF TGTGCCAGCAGTTTAGGCGGTATGAGGAACACTGAAGCTTTCTTT
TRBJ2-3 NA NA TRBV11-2 CASSFGGPADTQYF TGTGCCAGCAGCTTCGGGGGCCCCGCAGATACGCAGTATTTT
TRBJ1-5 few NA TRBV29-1 CSPCASHTPIF TGCAGCCCTTGTGCTTCCCATACCCCTATTTTT
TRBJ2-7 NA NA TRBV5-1 CASSVWIDTSYEQYF TGCGCCAGCAGTGTCTGGATAGACACCTCCTACGAGCAGTACTTC
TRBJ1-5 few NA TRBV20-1 CSASLLKDQPQHF TGCAGTGCTAGCCTACTAAAGGATCAGCCCCAGCATTTT
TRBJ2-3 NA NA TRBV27 CASSGLSTGDRNTQYF TGTGCCAGCAGTGGTCTGTCGACGGGCGATAGAAATACGCAGTATTTT
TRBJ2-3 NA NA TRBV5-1 CASSLQGRADTQYF TGCGCCAGCAGCCTTCAGGGGAGGGCAGATACGCAGTATTTT
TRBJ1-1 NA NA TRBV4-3 CASSQDRGGEAFF TGCGCCAGCAGCCAAGATCGTGGGGGTGAAGCTTTCTTT
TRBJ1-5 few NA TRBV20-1 CSARGVESQHF TGCAGTGCTAGGGGGGTTGAGTCCCAGCATTTT
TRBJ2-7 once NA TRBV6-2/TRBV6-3 CASRPRLAYEQYF TGTGCCAGCAGGCCTCGACTAGCCTACGAGCAGTACTTC
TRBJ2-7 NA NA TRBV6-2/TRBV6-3 CASRRTAWLSEQYF TGTGCCAGCAGGAGGACAGCCTGGCTTTCCGAGCAGTACTTC
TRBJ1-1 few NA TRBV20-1 CSARDRINTEAFF TGCAGTGCTAGAGACAGAATTAACACTGAAGCTTTCTTT
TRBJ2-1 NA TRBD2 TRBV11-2 CASSLAGMSSGTLYNEQFF TGTGCCAGCAGCTTAGCCGGGATGAGTAGCGGGACACTCTACAATGAGCAGTTCTTC
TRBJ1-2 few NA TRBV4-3 CASSLNSGARGYTF TGCGCCAGCAGCCTAAACTCAGGGGCACGAGGCTACACCTTC
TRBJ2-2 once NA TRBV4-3 CASSQGHRMAGELFF TGCGCCAGCAGCCAAGGGCACAGGATGGCCGGGGAGCTGTTTTTT
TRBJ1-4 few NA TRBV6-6 CASSYSFGGIEKLFF TGTGCCAGCAGTTACTCGTTCGGGGGTATCGAAAAACTGTTTTTT
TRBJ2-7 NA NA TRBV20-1 CSANYAGDYEQYF TGCAGTGCAAATTACGCAGGGGACTACGAGCAGTACTTC
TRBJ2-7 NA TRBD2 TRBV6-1 CASSGRLAGSPYEQYF TGTGCCAGCAGTGGGCGACTAGCGGGTTCCCCCTACGAGCAGTACTTC
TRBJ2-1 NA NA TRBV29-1 CSVLPASNEQFF TGCAGCGTTCTACCAGCAAGCAATGAGCAGTTCTTC
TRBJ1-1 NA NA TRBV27 CATSRAQNTEAFF TGTGCCACCAGCCGGGCACAGAACACTGAAGCTTTCTTT
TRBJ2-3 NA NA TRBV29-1 CSVDLGPSTDTQYF TGCAGCGTTGATCTGGGGCCGAGCACAGATACGCAGTATTTT
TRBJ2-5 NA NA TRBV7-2 CASSLGWTETQYF TGTGCCAGCAGCTTAGGGTGGACGGAGACCCAGTACTTC
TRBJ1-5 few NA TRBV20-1 CSASIAKTADQPQHF TGCAGTGCTAGTATTGCGAAGACGGCGGATCAGCCCCAGCATTTT
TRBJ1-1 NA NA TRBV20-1 CSAPDRYTEAFF TGCAGTGCCCCAGATCGGTACACTGAAGCTTTCTTT
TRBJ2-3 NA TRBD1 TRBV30 CAWSVGGRGLADTQYF TGTGCCTGGAGTGTAGGGGGCAGGGGGCTGGCAGATACGCAGTATTTT
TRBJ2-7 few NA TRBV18 CASSPRASSYEQYF TGTGCCAGCTCACCAAGGGCAAGCTCCTACGAGCAGTACTTC
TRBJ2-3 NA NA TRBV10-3 CAISERGAGTDTQYF TGTGCCATCAGTGAGAGGGGCGCGGGCACAGATACGCAGTATTTT
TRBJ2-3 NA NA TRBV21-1 CASSINGRLVGGTQYF TGTGCCAGCAGCATCAACGGGAGGCTCGTTGGGGGTACGCAGTATTTT
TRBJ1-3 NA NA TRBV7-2 CASSIGAPQHLMRGNTIYF TGTGCCAGCAGCATAGGTGCCCCTCAACACCTCATGAGGGGAAACACCATATATTTT
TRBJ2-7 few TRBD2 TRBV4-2 CASSRTSGKHEQYF TGTGCCAGCAGCCGGACTAGCGGGAAGCACGAGCAGTACTTC
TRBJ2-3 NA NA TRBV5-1 CASSAARPNHTQYF TGCGCCAGCAGTGCCGCAAGGCCCAACCATACGCAGTATTTT
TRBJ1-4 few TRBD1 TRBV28 CASSSQGVNEKLFF TGTGCCAGCAGTTCCCAGGGGGTGAATGAAAAACTGTTTTTT